A single sample is the source of the 31 T cell receptor beta chains below, sequenced in a study of blood T cell repertoires in COVID-19. Repertoires were generated with immunoSEQ multiplex PCR, while TCRdb's copy carries only in-frame clones and drops some. The sample shows over 200,000 clones, 88% of them seen only once. The specimen was peripheral blood. Receptors originate from a woman aged 60 to 75 with acute or convalescent COVID-19.

The V and J genes are TRBV27 and TRBJ1-5; D remains ambiguous. The germline V gene has CDR1 MNHEY and CDR2 SMNVEV (reference sequence). The CDR3 consists of 16 residues. Deletions cut 3 bases from V and 2 bases from J, with 14 bases between. Written as DNA, the CDR3 is TGTGCCAGCAGTTTTCGATACAGTATAGGCAATCAGCCCCAGCATTTT. Encoded protein: CASSFRYSIGNQPQHF.

This clone has just a few counts. This chain joins TRBV18 and TRBJ1-1; perhaps TRBD1 as D (6 bases). Germline CDR1 and CDR2: KGHSH and LQKENI. The CDR3 is made up of 12 amino acids. V dropped 6 bases and J dropped 5 bases, with 10 bases sitting between them. The CDR3 here is CASSEGGTEAFF. The CDR3 nucleotides are TGTGCCAGCTCGGAGGGGGGGACTGAAGCTTTCTTT.

In this sample, this clone turned up once. The gene calls are TRBV19 and TRBJ2-3; 7 bases align to TRBD1. The trim removed 4 bases at V and 1 base at J, leaving 11 bases unmatched. Looked up from germline, CDR1 is LNHDA and CDR2 is SQIVND (reference sequence). The CDR3 spans 17 residues. As DNA, the CDR3 is TGTGCCAGTAGTAAAGAGACAGGGTTTGTTGGCACAGATACGCAGTATTTT. Its translation: CASSKETGFVGTDTQYF.

The chain combines TRBV28 with TRBJ2-7; D not resolved. Per germline, CDR1 MDHEN and CDR2 SYDVKM. The V and J ends lost 6 bases and 0 bases respectively, with 9 bases between them. This CDR3 is 13 amino acids long. Here the CDR3 DNA reads TGTGCCAGCAGCCCCTACAGCTCCTACGAGCAGTACTTC. This gives the protein CASSPYSSYEQYF.

The chain recombines TRBV3-1 (or the pseudogene TRBV3-2) with TRBJ1-4; D perhaps matches TRBD1 (5 bases). This CDR3 spans 14 amino acids. Trimming removed 5 bases from V and 5 bases from J, with 12 bases in between. Germline assignment: CDR1 LGHDT and CDR2 YNNKEL (reference sequence). CDR3 sequence reads: CASSSRQTNEKLFF. The CDR3 DNA is TGTGCCAGCAGCTCTCGACAGACCAATGAAAAACTGTTTTTT.

The V gene is TRBV19, the J gene TRBJ1-1; D is undetermined. V was pared by 4 bases and J by 1 base, with 7 bases between. Germline V gives CDR1 LNHDA, CDR2 SQIVND (reference sequence). The CDR3 covers 13 residues. The CDR3 reads CASSTTKNTEAFF. In DNA form, the CDR3 reads TGTGCCAGTAGTACCACTAAGAACACTGAAGCTTTCTTT.

The rearrangement uses TRBV4-2 and TRBJ2-7; 11 nucleotides line up with TRBD1. The CDR3 sequence is 16 residues long. The germline CDR1 and CDR2 sequences are LGHNA and YNFKEQ. V lost 5 bases and J lost 2; bases outside the gene matches: 8. CDR3: CASSIARTGGTYEQYF. The CDR3 nucleotides are TGTGCCAGCAGCATTGCGAGGACAGGGGGCACCTACGAGCAGTACTTC.

The chain combines TRBV11-3 with TRBJ2-5; D gene unclear. Germline V CDR1 and CDR2: SGHNT, YENEEA. The CDR3 is 11 residues long. The V gene lost 5 bases and the J gene lost 5 bases, with 6 bases spanning the gap. DNA of the CDR3: TGTGCCAGCAGCAATTCGGAGACCCAGTACTTC. This sequence encodes CASSNSETQYF.

This clone was observed a few times. V usage is TRBV27 and J usage is TRBJ1-6; 10 positions match TRBD1. Trimming took 5 bases from V and 0 from J; bases not matched to a gene: 4. Germline assignment: CDR1 MNHEY and CDR2 SMNVEV (reference sequence). The CDR3 sequence is 17 residues long. CDR3 loop: CASSPRTGGSYNSPLHF. The CDR3 bases are TGTGCCAGCAGTCCTCGGACAGGGGGCTCCTATAATTCACCCCTCCACTTT.

J is TRBJ2-7 and V is TRBV13; no definite D call. V was shortened by 2 bases and J by 5 bases, with 7 bases between the two germline ends. Germline lookup yields CDR1 PRHDT and CDR2 FYEKMQ (reference sequence). This CDR3 contains 12 residues. The chain's CDR3 is CASSLIAHEQYF. CDR3 in DNA: TGTGCCAGCAGCTTAATAGCACACGAGCAGTACTTC.

The gene calls are TRBV28 and TRBJ2-7, with 12 bases identical to TRBD2. The germline CDR1 and CDR2 sequences are MDHEN and SYDVKM. The CDR3 totals 15 residues. V gave up 4 bases and J gave up 5 bases; unmatched junction bases: 6. The CDR3 spells CASSSWTSGTHEQYF. The DNA of the CDR3 is TGTGCCAGCAGTTCTTGGACTAGCGGGACGCACGAGCAGTACTTC.

This clone occurred many times. V and J are TRBV7-3 and TRBJ1-2, with 7 bases identical to TRBD1. The CDR3 spans 13 residues. Germline lookup yields CDR1 SGHTA and CDR2 FQGTGA. V was clipped by 5 bases and J by 2 bases; unmatched bases: 2. CDR3 coding DNA: TGTGCCAGCAGCGCGACAGGGAACTATGGCTACACCTTC. This gives the protein CASSATGNYGYTF.

This chain links TRBV4-1 with TRBJ2-7; tentatively, D is TRBD1 (6 bases). This CDR3 has 15 residues. Trimming pared 1 base from V and 6 bases from J, leaving 16 bases between. From germline, CDR1 is MGHRA and CDR2 YSYEKL. The CDR3 nucleotides are TGCGCCAGCAGCCAAGGCCCCGCCAGGGGCGGCGAGCAGTACTTC. It yields the protein CASSQGPARGGEQYF.

The chain carries TRBV4-1 and TRBJ2-1; 9 bases are shared with TRBD2. J gave up 4 bases and V 0 bases, and 7 bases lay outside the gene matches. CDR3 length equals 17 residues. The germline CDR1 and CDR2 sequences are MGHRA and YSYEKL. The CDR3 DNA is TGCGCCAGCAGCCAAGATTTGACTAGCGGCATTTACAATGAGCAGTTCTTC. Translating gives CASSQDLTSGIYNEQFF.

On this clone: Additional DNA sequences in this sample encode the identical CDR3. This rearrangement joins TRBV18 to TRBJ2-5; 7 bases map to TRBD1. This CDR3 region has 14 residues. Germline CDR1 and CDR2: KGHSH and LQKENI. The V segment lost 2 bases and the J segment 1 base; nucleotides outside the gene matches: 1. CDR3 bases: TGTGCCAGCTCACCAAGGACAGGCCAAGAGACCCAGTACTTC. Protein sequence: CASSPRTGQETQYF.

The CDR3 region has the DNA TGTGCCAGCAGCCCATGGACAGGGGGCGCGTATGGAGCTTTCTTT. Translating it yields CASSPWTGGAYGAFF. The V and J genes are TRBV9 and TRBJ1-1; 11 bases map to TRBD1. V dropped 4 bases and J dropped 10; count of bases not matched to a gene: 12. Germline V gene data show CDR1 as SGDLS and CDR2 as YYNGEE. The CDR3 is made up of 15 amino acids.

The J gene is TRBJ2-2, the V gene TRBV19, with 7 bases matching TRBD2. After removal of 6 bases from V and 8 bases from J, the junction contained 9 bases not matched to a gene. Germline loops: CDR1 LNHDA, CDR2 SQIVND (reference sequence). This CDR3 has 14 residues. This chain's CDR3 is CASRWGGSMGELFF. The CDR3 DNA follows: TGTGCCAGTAGGTGGGGCGGGAGCATGGGGGAGCTGTTTTTT.

The V and J genes are TRBV28 and TRBJ1-5, with 10 bases aligning to TRBD1. V lost 5 bases to trimming and J lost 2 bases; unmatched junction nucleotides: 6. CDR3 length equals 16 residues. CDR1 is MDHEN, CDR2 SYDVKM, per germline. The CDR3 DNA reads as TGTGCCAGCAGTCCCACGACAGGGGGCCGCAATCAGCCCCAGCATTTT. This encodes CASSPTTGGRNQPQHF.

V usage is TRBV24-1 and J usage is TRBJ2-1; 14 nucleotides align to TRBD2. The CDR3 totals 15 residues. J gave up 7 bases and V 7 bases, and 5 bases lay outside the gene matches. Germline lookup yields CDR1 KGHDR and CDR2 SFDVKD. The DNA of the CDR3 is TGTGCCACCAGCCTGGGACTAGCGGGAGCGAATGAGCAGTTCTTC. This sequence encodes CATSLGLAGANEQFF.

The CDR3 loop reads CASSLRQGAHTEAFF. For the CDR3, the DNA is TGTGCCAGCAGCTTGAGACAGGGGGCGCATACTGAAGCTTTCTTT. The rearrangement joins TRBV3-1 (or the pseudogene TRBV3-2) to TRBJ1-1; 10 bases fit TRBD1. Germline V gene sequence: CDR1 LGHDT, CDR2 YNNKEL (reference sequence). The CDR3 extends over 15 amino acids. The ends lost 5 bases at V and 5 bases at J; junction bases unmatched: 8.

The genes are TRBV9 and TRBJ2-3, with 9 positions matching TRBD2. Looked up from germline, CDR1 is SGDLS and CDR2 is YYNGEE. The CDR3 runs 14 residues. Trimming at V came to 5 bases and at J to 6 bases, leaving 7 bases not matched to a gene. CDR3 bases: TGTGCCAGCAGTTTTAGCGGGAGATCCGATACGCAGTATTTT. Its translation is CASSFSGRSDTQYF.

The genes are TRBV28 and TRBJ2-1; TRBD2 matches at 8 bases. Germline CDR1 MDHEN, CDR2 SYDVKM. The CDR3 is 15 amino acids. J gave up 4 bases and V 7 bases, and 9 bases lay outside the gene matches. The CDR3, as DNA: TGTGCCAGCATCTTAAGCGGGAGTCGGTACAATGAGCAGTTCTTC. The encoded protein is CASILSGSRYNEQFF. The entire variable domain, with the rest obtained from reference TRBV28 and TRBJ2-1, is as follows: DVKVTQSSRYLVKRTGEKVFLECVQDMDHENMFWYRQDPGLGLRLIYFSYDVKMKEKGDIPEGYSVSREKKERFSLILESASTNQTSMYLCASILSGSRYNEQFFGPGTRLTVL.

CDR3 region: CASSPSVAEKLFF. CDR3 coding DNA: TGTGCCAGCAGCCCGTCAGTGGCTGAAAAACTGTTTTTT. This sequence joins TRBV27 and TRBJ1-4; D unresolved. The CDR3 is 13 residues long. V gave up 6 bases and J gave up 7 bases, with 12 bases separating them. Germline CDR1 reads MNHEY; CDR2 reads SMNVEV (reference sequence).

This sequence joins TRBV19 and TRBJ1-4; D may be TRBD1 (5 bases). The V end lost 3 bases, the J end lost 3 bases, and 8 bases lay between the germline ends. Germline CDR1 and CDR2: LNHDA and SQIVND (reference sequence). The CDR3 totals 14 residues. The CDR3 nucleotides are TGTGCCAGTAGTATGGGGCCTTCTAATGAAAAACTGTTTTTT. As protein: CASSMGPSNEKLFF. Drawing the rest from reference TRBV19 and TRBJ1-4, the complete variable domain is DGGITQSPKYLFRKEGQNVTLSCEQNLNHDAMYWYRQDPGQGLRLIYYSQIVNDFQKGDIAEGYSVSREKKESFPLTVTSAQKNPTAFYLCASSMGPSNEKLFFGSGTQLSVL.

The rearrangement joins TRBV19 to TRBJ1-2, with D tentatively TRBD1 (6 bases). This CDR3 is 15 amino acids long. Germline assignment: CDR1 LNHDA and CDR2 SQIVND (reference sequence). Trimming took 4 bases from V and 0 from J, leaving 12 bases between them. The DNA for the CDR3 is TGTGCCAGTAGTACCGCCAGGGGCCCTAACTATGGCTACACCTTC. Translated, it gives CASSTARGPNYGYTF.

V usage is TRBV6-5 and J usage is TRBJ1-6, with D perhaps TRBD1 (6 bases). CDR1 and CDR2 from the germline V gene are MNHEY and SVGAGI. The CDR3 is 15 amino acids. V shed 2 bases and J shed 7 bases, with 12 bases lying between them. CDR3 nucleotide sequence: TGTGCCAGCAGTTACGGGGGCCGAGGGAATTCACCCCTCCACTTT. It encodes CASSYGGRGNSPLHF.

The chain recombines TRBV11-2 with TRBJ1-4; 10 bases map to TRBD1. J was trimmed by 8 bases and V by 5 bases; bases with no gene match: 5. CDR1 and CDR2 (germline): SGHAT, FQNNGV. The length of the CDR3 is 14 residues. CDR3 loop: CASSPWTGGEKLFF. The DNA of the CDR3 is TGTGCCAGCAGCCCATGGACAGGGGGGGAAAAACTGTTTTTT.

In this sample, this clone turned up a few times. The V call is TRBV7-3, the J call TRBJ1-6; 9 bases align to TRBD1. Trimming cost V 0 bases and J 10 bases; bases outside gene matches: 10. The germline gives CDR1 SGHTA, CDR2 FQGTGA. The CDR3 is made up of 17 amino acids. The CDR3 protein is CASSLTAGQGFQSPLHF. CDR3 DNA: TGTGCCAGCAGCTTAACCGCGGGACAGGGTTTCCAGTCACCCCTCCACTTT.

V gene TRBV4-3 combines with J gene TRBJ2-3; 11 positions match TRBD2. The germline V gene encodes CDR1 LGHNA and CDR2 YSLEER. The CDR3 consists of 16 residues. J gave up 4 bases and V 4 bases, and 7 bases lay outside the gene matches. The CDR3 DNA reads as TGCGCCAGCAGCCCCGTAGCGGGAGGGCCGCCAGATACGCAGTATTTT. It specifies CASSPVAGGPPDTQYF.

The chain recombines TRBV2 with TRBJ1-5, with 11 bases aligning to TRBD1. The length of the CDR3 is 15 residues. V shed 6 bases, J shed 1 base, and the junction held 2 bases outside the gene matches. The V gene's germline CDR1 is SNHLY and CDR2 FYNNEI. The CDR3 nucleotides are TGTGCCAGCAGGGGACAGGGGGGGAGCAATCAGCCCCAGCATTTT. Encoded protein: CASRGQGGSNQPQHF.

The genes are TRBV19 and TRBJ1-5; possible D gene TRBD1, 6 bases. The V gene's germline CDR1 is LNHDA and CDR2 SQIVND (reference sequence). The CDR3 totals 15 residues. Trimming removed 4 bases from V and 0 bases from J, with 10 bases in between. Written as DNA, the CDR3 is TGTGCCAGTAGTAAGGGGGGGAATAGCAATCAGCCCCAGCATTTT. Its translation is CASSKGGNSNQPQHF. The entire variable domain, with the rest obtained from reference TRBV19 and TRBJ1-5, is as follows: DGGITQSPKYLFRKEGQNVTLSCEQNLNHDAMYWYRQDPGQGLRLIYYSQIVNDFQKGDIAEGYSVSREKKESFPLTVTSAQKNPTAFYLCASSKGGNSNQPQHFGDGTRLSIL.